This T cell receptor (beta chain) was found in a study of a mutant IDH1 vaccine in newly diagnosed glioma. Study as a whole: Averaging roughly 40 years of age, treated patients were about 60% male and about 38% female.

Sequenced by immunoSEQ multiplex PCR; TCRdb stores in-frame clones only, minus some. The sample gives some 50,000 clones, 86% of which show up once; about 2.2% is in the top ten. Time point given: baseline, week 1 (first vaccination visit). The treatment: pre-vaccination baseline after standard-of-care therapy. The CDR3 has 14 residues. Germline-derived CDR1 and CDR2 are LNHDA and SQIVND (reference sequence). The ends were cut back, 3 bases at V and 8 bases at J, with 14 bases in the middle. The receptor was derived from a man aged 40-49 years with glioma. The sample here was PBMCs, taken from a glioma patient treated with radiotherapy, temozolomide or both. The chain couples TRBV19 to TRBJ2-1; D is perhaps TRBD2 (5 bases). The CDR3 reads CASSMPRLTHEQFF. CDR3 nucleotide sequence: TGTGCCAGTAGTATGCCCCGACTAACCCATGAGCAGTTCTTC.